Listed below are T cell receptor beta chains from one sample, sequenced in a study of shared clonotypes between healthy human individuals. The protocol was immunoSEQ multiplex PCR, while the TCRdb copy is restricted to in-frame clones and leaves out a portion. The sample shows approximately 1.5 million clones, under 99% of them seen only once. The sample was naive CD4+ T cells sorted from blood. The origin of the receptors is a young man in good health. Each CDR3 is given with its conserved first and last residue. The size field is filled for only some rows; it gives once, few, many or a size class.

NA TRBJ2-1 TRBV7-8 CASSLASGSWNEQFF
NA TRBJ1-5 TRBV5-1 CASKLSTGDKPQHF
NA TRBJ1-4 TRBV6-1 CASTPRWEGEKLFF
NA TRBJ2-3 TRBV19 CASSTLAGGTGTDTQYF
NA TRBJ2-7 TRBV7-8 CASSLTGTYEQYF
NA TRBJ2-1 TRBV4-3 CASSHTSSSYNEQFF
NA TRBJ2-7 TRBV4-1 CASSRSGDRGPYEQYF
NA TRBJ2-3 TRBV2 CASSFGVSTDTQYF
NA TRBJ2-7 TRBV28 CASSLPLAGGEQYF
once TRBJ1-2 TRBV2 CASSDGQARGYTF
NA TRBJ1-1 TRBV6-5 CASSYSAGLEAFF
NA TRBJ2-7 TRBV14 CASSLGQTYEQYF
NA TRBJ2-2 TRBV5-8 CASSFLKTSGSYVVGELFF
NA TRBJ2-1 TRBV7-3 CASSAEPGYYNEQFF
NA TRBJ2-7 TRBV10-3 CAIRATSTYEQYF
NA TRBJ2-7 TRBV21-1 CASSKGDSTYEQYF
NA TRBJ2-6 TRBV30 CAGGTGGSGANVLTF
once TRBJ2-7 TRBV14 CASSQNRVGPYEQYF
NA TRBJ1-5 TRBV5-5 CASSFAKLMTGTFNPQPQHF